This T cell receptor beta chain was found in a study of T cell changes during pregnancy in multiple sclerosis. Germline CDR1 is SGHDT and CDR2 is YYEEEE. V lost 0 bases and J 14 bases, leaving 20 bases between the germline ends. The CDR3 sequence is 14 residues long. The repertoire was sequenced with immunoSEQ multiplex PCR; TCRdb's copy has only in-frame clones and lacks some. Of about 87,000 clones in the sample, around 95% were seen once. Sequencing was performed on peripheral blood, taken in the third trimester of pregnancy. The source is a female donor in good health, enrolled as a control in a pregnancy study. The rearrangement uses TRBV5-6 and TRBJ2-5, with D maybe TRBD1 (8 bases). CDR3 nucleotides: TGTGCCAGCAGCTTGGTTGCGGGGGACAGGTCGTTTTACTTC. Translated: CASSLVAGDRSFYF.